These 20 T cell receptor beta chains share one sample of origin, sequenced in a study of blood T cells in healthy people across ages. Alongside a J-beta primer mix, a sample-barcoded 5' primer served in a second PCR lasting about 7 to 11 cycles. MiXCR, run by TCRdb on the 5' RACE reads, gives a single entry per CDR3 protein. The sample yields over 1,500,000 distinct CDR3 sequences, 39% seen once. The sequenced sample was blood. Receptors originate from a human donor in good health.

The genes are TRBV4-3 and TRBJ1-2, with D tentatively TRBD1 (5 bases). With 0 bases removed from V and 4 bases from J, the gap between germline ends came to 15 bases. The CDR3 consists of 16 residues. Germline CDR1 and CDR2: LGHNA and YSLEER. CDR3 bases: TGCGCCAGCAGCCAAGATCCGATGGGACTTTCCTATGGCTACACCTTC. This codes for CASSQDPMGLSYGYTF.

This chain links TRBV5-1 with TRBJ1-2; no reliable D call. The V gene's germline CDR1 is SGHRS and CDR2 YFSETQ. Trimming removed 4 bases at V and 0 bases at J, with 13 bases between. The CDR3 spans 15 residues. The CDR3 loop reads CASSQSQGPNYGYTF. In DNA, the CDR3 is TGCGCCAGCAGCCAAAGCCAAGGGCCTAACTATGGCTACACCTTC.

The CDR3 region is CASSSECHGRPQHF. CDR3 in DNA: TGTGCCAGCAGTTCTGAGTGCCATGGTCGGCCCCAGCATTTT. V is TRBV12-3 or TRBV12-4 and J is TRBJ1-5, with D hard to call. V lost 4 bases and J 9 bases, leaving 16 bases between the germline ends. This CDR3 spans 14 amino acids.

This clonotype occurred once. The CDR3 spells CASTPTNRAYEQYF. The CDR3, as DNA: TGTGCCAGCACTCCAACGAACCGAGCATACGAGCAGTACTTC. This chain connects TRBV28 to TRBJ2-7; D not certain. Germline V gives CDR1 MDHEN, CDR2 SYDVKM. V was pared by 7 bases and J by 4 bases, with 17 bases between. This CDR3 spans 14 amino acids.

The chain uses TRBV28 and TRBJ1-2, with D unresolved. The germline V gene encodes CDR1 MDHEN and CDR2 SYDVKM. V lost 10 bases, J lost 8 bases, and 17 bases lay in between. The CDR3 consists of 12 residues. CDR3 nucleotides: TGTGCCACCCCAGACAAGTTGGAAGGCTACACCTTC. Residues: CATPDKLEGYTF.

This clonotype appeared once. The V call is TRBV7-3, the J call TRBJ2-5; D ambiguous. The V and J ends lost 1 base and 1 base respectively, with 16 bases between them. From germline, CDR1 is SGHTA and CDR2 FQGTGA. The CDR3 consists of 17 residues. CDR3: CASSLSAGPDRQETQYF. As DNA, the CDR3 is TGTGCCAGCAGCTTAAGTGCCGGCCCAGACCGCCAAGAGACCCAGTACTTC.

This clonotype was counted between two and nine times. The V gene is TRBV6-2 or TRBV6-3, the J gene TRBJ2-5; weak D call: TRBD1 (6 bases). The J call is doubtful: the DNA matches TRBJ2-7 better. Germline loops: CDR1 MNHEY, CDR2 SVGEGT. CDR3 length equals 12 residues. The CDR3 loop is CAITGFGDEQYF. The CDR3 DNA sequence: TGTGCCATCACAGGGTTTGGCGACGAGCAGTACTTC.

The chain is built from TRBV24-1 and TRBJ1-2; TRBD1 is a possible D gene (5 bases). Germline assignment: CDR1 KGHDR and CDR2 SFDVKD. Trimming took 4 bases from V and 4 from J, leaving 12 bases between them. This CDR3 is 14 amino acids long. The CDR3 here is CATSEQTVRYGYTF. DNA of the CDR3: TGTGCCACCAGTGAGCAGACAGTACGCTATGGCTACACCTTC.

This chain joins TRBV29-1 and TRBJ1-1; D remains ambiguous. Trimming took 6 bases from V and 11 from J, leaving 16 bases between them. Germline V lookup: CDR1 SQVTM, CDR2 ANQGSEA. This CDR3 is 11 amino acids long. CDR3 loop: CSVLYRSRAFF. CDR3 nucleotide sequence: TGCAGCGTCTTGTACCGTAGTCGGGCTTTCTTT.

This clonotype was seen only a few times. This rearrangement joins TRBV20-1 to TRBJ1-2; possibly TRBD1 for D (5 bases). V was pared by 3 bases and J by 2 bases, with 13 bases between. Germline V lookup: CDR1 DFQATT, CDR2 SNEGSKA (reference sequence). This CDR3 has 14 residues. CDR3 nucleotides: TGCAGTGCTAGCCCCTACCCAGGGAACTATGGCTACACCTTC. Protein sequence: CSASPYPGNYGYTF.

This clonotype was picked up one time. This CDR3 reads CASSRQGQYTDTQYF. The DNA for the CDR3 is TGTGCCAGCAGCCGACAGGGACAGTACACAGATACGCAGTATTTT. The V gene is TRBV7-3, the J gene TRBJ2-3; 7 bases map to TRBD1. This CDR3 contains 15 residues. The J segment lost 2 bases and the V segment lost 5 bases, leaving 7 bases of the junction unmatched. CDR1 is SGHTA, CDR2 FQGTGA, per germline.

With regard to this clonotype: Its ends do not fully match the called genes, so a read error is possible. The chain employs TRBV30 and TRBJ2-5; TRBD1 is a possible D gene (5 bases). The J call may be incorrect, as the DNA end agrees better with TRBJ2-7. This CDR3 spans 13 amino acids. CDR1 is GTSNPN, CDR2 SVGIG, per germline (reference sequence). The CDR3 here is CAWSPDITYEQYF. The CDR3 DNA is TGTGCTTGGAGCCCGGACATAACCTACGAGCAGTACTTC.

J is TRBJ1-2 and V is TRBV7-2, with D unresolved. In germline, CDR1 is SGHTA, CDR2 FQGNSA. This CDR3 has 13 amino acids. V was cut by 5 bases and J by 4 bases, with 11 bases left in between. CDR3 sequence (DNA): TGTGCCAGCAGCCGCCCGGAAGTCTATGGCTACACCTTC. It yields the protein CASSRPEVYGYTF.

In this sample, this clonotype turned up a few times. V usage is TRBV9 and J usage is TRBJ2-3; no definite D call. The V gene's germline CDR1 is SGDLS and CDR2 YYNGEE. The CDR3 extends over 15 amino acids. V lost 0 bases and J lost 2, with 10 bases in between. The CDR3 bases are TGTGCCAGCAGCGTAGTAGGAGAGGTCACAGATACGCAGTATTTT. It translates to CASSVVGEVTDTQYF. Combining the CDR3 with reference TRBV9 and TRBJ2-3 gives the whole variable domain DSGVTQTPKHLITATGQRVTLRCSPRSGDLSVYWYQQSLDQGLQFLIQYYNGEERAKGNILERFSAQQFPDLHSELNLSSLELGDSALYFCASSVVGEVTDTQYFGPGTRLTVL.

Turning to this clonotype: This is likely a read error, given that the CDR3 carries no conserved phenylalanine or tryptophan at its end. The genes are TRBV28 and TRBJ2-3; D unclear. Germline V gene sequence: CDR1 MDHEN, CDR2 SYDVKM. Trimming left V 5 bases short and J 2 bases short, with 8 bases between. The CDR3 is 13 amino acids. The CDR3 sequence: CASSIGFTDTQYL. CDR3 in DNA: TGTGCCAGCAGTATAGGCTTCACAGATACGCAGTATCTT.

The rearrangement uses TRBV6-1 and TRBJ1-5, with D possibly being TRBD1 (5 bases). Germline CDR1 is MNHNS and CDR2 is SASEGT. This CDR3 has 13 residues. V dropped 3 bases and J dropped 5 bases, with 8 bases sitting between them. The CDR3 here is CASSDWGHQPQHF. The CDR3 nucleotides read TGTGCCAGCAGTGATTGGGGACATCAGCCCCAGCATTTT.

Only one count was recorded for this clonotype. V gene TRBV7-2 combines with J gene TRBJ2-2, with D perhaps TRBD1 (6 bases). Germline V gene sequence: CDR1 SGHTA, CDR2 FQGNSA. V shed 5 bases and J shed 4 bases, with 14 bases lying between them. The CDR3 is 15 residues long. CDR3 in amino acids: CASSMPGVLTGELFF. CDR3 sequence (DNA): TGTGCCAGCAGCATGCCAGGGGTACTCACCGGGGAGCTGTTTTTT.

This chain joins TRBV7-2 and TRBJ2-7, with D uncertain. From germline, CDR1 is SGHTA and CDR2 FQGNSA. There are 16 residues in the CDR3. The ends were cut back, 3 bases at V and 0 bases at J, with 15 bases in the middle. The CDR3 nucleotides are TGTGCCAGCAGCTTCGAGCCGGACCCGTCCTCCTACGAGCAGTACTTC. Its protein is CASSFEPDPSSYEQYF.

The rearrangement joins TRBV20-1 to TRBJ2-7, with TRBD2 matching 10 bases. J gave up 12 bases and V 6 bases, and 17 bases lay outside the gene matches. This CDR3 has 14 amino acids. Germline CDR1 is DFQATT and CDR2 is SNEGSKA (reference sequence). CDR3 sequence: CSARIAGGSTIRYF. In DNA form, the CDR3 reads TGCAGTGCAAGGATAGCGGGGGGCTCTACGATTAGGTACTTC.

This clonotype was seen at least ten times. CDR3 region: CASSLESNQPQHF. For the CDR3, the DNA is TGTGCCAGCAGCTTAGAAAGCAATCAGCCCCAGCATTTT. V gene TRBV7-2 combines with J gene TRBJ1-5, with D unresolved. This CDR3 contains 13 residues. CDR1 is SGHTA and CDR2 is FQGNSA in the germline V gene. V shed 1 base and J shed 1 base, with 2 bases lying between them.